The clone carrying this T cell receptor (beta chain) was observed once. The sample originates from a study of blood T cell repertoires in COVID-19. The CDR3 is 15 amino acids. The germline V gene has CDR1 GTSNPN and CDR2 SVGIG (reference sequence). The ends were cut back, 0 bases at V and 2 bases at J, with 11 bases in the middle. Method: immunoSEQ multiplex PCR; TCRdb's copy keeps in-frame clones and lacks some. The sample includes about 220,000 clones, approximately 81% of them seen just once. The chain has TRBV30 and TRBJ2-1, with D maybe TRBD2 (6 bases). The sequenced sample consisted of peripheral blood. The receptor comes from a man aged 45-60 years who had recovered from COVID-19. The CDR3 spells CAWSVRAGAYNEQFF. The CDR3 DNA reads TGTGCCTGGAGTGTACGAGCGGGCGCCTACAATGAGCAGTTCTTC.